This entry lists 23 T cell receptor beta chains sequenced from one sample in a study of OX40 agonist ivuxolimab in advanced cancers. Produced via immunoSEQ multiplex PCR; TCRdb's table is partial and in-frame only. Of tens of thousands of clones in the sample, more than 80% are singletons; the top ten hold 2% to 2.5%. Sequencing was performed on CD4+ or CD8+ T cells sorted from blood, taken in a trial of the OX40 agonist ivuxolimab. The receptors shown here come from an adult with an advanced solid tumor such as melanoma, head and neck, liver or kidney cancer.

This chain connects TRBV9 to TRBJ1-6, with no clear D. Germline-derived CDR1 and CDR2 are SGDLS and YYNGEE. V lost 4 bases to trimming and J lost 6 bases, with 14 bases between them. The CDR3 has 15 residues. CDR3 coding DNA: TGTGCCAGCAGCCCCGGGTTGGTTGGTAATTCACCCCTCCACTTT. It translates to CASSPGLVGNSPLHF.

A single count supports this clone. The CDR3 DNA follows: TGTGCCAGCAGTTCGCGCCGGCAGGCAACTAATGAAAAACTGTTTTTT. This sequence encodes CASSSRRQATNEKLFF. The V gene is TRBV28, the J gene TRBJ1-4, with no clear D. The germline gives CDR1 MDHEN, CDR2 SYDVKM. There are 16 residues in the CDR3. V was trimmed by 4 bases and J by 0 bases, leaving 12 bases between them.

The CDR3, as DNA: TGTGCCAGCAGCTTAGGCGGGATGAGCACAGATACGCAGTATTTT. Translated: CASSLGGMSTDTQYF. The gene calls are TRBV5-8 and TRBJ2-3, with D possibly being TRBD2 (6 bases). The CDR3 runs 15 residues. V dropped 2 bases and J dropped 0 bases, with 10 bases sitting between them. Germline values: CDR1 SGHTS, CDR2 YDEGEE. Full variable domain (remainder filled in from reference TRBV5-8 and TRBJ2-3): EAGVTQSPTHLIKTRGQQATLRCSPISGHTSVYWYQQALGLGLQFLLWYDEGEERNRGNFPPRFSGRQFPNYSSELNVNALELEDSALYLCASSLGGMSTDTQYFGPGTRLTVL.

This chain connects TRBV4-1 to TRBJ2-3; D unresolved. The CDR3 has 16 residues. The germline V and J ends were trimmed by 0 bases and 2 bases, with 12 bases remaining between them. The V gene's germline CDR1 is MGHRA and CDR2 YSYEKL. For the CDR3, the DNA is TGCGCCAGCAGCCAAGATCACCAGCTCGCCACAGATACGCAGTATTTT. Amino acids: CASSQDHQLATDTQYF.

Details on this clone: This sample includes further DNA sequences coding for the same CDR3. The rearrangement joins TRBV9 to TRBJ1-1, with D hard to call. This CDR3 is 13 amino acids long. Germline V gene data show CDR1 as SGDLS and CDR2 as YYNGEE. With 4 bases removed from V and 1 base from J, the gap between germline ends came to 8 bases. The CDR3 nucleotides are TGTGCCAGCAGCCGGGCGAGGAACACTGAAGCTTTCTTT. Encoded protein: CASSRARNTEAFF.

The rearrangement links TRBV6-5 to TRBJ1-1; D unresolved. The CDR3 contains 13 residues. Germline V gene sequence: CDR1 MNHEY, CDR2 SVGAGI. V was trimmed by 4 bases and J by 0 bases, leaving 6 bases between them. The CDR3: CASSSHLNTEAFF. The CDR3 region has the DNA TGTGCCAGCAGTTCCCATCTGAACACTGAAGCTTTCTTT.

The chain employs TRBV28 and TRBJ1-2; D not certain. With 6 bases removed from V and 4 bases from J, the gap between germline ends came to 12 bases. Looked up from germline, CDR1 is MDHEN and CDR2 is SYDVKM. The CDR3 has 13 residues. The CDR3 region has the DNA TGTGCCAGCAGGCCTACGGGCACCTATGGCTACACCTTC. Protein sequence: CASRPTGTYGYTF.

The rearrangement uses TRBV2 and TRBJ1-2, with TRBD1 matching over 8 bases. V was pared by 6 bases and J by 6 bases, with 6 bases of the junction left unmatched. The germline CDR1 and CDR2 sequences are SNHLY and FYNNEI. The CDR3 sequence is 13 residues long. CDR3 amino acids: CASSVTGGDGYTF. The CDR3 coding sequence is TGTGCCAGCAGCGTTACAGGGGGGGATGGCTACACCTTC.

The CDR3 nucleotides are TGTGCCAGCCTTCCCAGGCTCGGAGGGGGCGACATTCAGTACTTC. Its translation is CASLPRLGGGDIQYF. The chain is built from TRBV6-5 and TRBJ2-4; possibly TRBD1 for D (7 bases). The germline CDR1 and CDR2 sequences are MNHEY and SVGAGI. This CDR3 comprises 15 residues. Trimming left V 8 bases short and J 8 bases short, with 22 bases between.

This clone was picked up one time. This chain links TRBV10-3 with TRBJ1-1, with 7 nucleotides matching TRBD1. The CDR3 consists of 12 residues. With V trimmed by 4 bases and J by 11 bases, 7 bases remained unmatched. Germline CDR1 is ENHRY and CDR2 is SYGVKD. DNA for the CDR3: TGTGCCATCAGTGGATCCGGGACAGATGCTTTCTTT. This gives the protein CAISGSGTDAFF.

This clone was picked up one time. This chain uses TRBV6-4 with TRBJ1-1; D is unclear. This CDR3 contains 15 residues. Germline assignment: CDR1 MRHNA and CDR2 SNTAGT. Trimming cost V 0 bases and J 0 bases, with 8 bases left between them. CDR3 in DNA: TGTGCCAGCAGTGACTCGGGGAGAATGAACACTGAAGCTTTCTTT. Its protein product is CASSDSGRMNTEAFF.

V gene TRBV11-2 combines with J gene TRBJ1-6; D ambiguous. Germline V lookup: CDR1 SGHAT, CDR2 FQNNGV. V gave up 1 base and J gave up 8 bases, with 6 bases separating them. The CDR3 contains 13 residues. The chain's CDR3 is CASSLGGDSPLHF. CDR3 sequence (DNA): TGTGCCAGCAGCTTAGGAGGCGATTCACCCCTCCACTTT.

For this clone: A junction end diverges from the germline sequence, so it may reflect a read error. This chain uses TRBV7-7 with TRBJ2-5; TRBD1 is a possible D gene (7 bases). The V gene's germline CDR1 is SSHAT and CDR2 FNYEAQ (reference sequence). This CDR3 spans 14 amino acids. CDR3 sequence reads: CASSPRGRSETQYF. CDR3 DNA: TGTGCTAGCAGCCCCAGGGGGAGGTCGGAGACCCAGTACTTC.

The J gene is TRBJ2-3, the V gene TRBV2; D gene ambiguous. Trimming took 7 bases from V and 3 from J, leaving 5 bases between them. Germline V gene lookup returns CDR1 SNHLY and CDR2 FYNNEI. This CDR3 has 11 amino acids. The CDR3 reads CASTQTDTQYF. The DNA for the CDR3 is TGTGCCAGCACCCAGACAGATACGCAGTATTTT.

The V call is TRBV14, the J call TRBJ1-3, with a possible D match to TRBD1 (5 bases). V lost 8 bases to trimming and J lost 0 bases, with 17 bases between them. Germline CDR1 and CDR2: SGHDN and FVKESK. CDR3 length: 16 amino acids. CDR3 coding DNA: TGTGCCAGCCGTCGCCAGGGAACGGGCTCTGGAAACACCATATATTTT. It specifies CASRRQGTGSGNTIYF. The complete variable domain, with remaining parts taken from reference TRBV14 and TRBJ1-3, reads EAGVTQFPSHSVIEKGQTVTLRCDPISGHDNLYWYRRVMGKEIKFLLHFVKESKQDESGMPNNRFLAERTGGTYSTLKVQPAELEDSGVYFCASRRQGTGSGNTIYFGEGSWLTVV.

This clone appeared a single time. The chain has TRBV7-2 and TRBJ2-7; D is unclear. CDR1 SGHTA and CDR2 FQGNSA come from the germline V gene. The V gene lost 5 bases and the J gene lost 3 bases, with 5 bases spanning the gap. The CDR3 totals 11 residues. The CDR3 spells CASSPNYEQYF. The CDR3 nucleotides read TGTGCCAGCAGCCCTAACTACGAGCAGTACTTC. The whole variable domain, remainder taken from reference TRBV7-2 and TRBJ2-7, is GAGVSQSPSNKVTEKGKDVELRCDPISGHTALYWYRQSLGQGLEFLIYFQGNSAPDKSGLPSDRFSAERTGGSVSTLTIQRTQQEDSAVYLCASSPNYEQYFGPGTRLTVT.

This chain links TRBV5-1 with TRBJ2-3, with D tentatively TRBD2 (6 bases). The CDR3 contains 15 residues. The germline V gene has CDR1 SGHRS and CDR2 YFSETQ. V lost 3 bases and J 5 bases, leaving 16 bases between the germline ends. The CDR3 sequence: CASSSPGGEVDTQYF. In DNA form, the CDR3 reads TGCGCCAGCAGCTCCCCTGGCGGGGAGGTAGATACGCAGTATTTT.

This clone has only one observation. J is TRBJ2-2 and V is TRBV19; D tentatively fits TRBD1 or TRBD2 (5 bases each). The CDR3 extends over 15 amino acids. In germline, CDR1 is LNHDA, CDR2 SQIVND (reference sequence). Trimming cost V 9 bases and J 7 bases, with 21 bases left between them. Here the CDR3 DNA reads TGTGCCAGCACCCCGGGACGTGGCCGAGGCGGGGAGCTGTTTTTT. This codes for CASTPGRGRGGELFF.

DNA of the CDR3: TGTGCCAGCAGCGCCTGGGGGACTGGGGATGAAAAACTGTTTTTT. It is translated as CASSAWGTGDEKLFF. The V gene is TRBV9, the J gene TRBJ1-4, with D perhaps TRBD1 (5 bases). V was shortened by 3 bases and J by 6 bases, with 15 bases between the two germline ends. This CDR3 spans 15 amino acids. CDR1 is SGDLS and CDR2 is YYNGEE in the germline V gene.

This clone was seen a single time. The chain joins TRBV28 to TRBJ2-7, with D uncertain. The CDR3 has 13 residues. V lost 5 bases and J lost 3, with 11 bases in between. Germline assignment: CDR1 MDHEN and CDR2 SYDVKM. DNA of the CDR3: TGTGCCAGCAGTCCCTATCTATACTACGAGCAGTACTTC. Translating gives CASSPYLYYEQYF.

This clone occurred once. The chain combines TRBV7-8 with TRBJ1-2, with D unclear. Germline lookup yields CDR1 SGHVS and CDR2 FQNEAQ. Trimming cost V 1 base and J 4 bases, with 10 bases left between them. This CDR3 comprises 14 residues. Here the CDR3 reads CASSLELGLYGYTF. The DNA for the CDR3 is TGTGCCAGCAGCTTAGAGTTGGGCCTCTATGGCTACACCTTC.

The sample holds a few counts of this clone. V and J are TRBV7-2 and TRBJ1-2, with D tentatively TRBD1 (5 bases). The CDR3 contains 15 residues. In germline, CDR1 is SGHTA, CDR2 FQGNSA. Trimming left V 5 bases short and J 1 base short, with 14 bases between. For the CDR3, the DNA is TGTGCCAGCAGCGCGCCGGGGACCAATAACTATGGCTACACCTTC. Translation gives CASSAPGTNNYGYTF.

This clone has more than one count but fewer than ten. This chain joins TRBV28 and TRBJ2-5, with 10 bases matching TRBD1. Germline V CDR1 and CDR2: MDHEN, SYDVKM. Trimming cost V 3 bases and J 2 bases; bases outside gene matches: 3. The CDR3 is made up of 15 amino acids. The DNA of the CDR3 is TGTGCCAGCAGTTTGCCGGGACAGGGGCAAGAGACCCAGTACTTC. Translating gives CASSLPGQGQETQYF.